This note documents a single T cell receptor (beta chain) sequence. Per the authors' pipeline: Scientists estimated how many nucleated cells there were by amplifying reference gene primers. The table came from immunoSEQ multiplex PCR; TCRdb's copy has only in-frame clones and leaves some out. The V and J calls and clone size are taken from that table; D and trimming were inferred from the DNA. The data contain just over 150,000 clones, 85% of them singletons. Trimming pared 7 bases from V and 4 bases from J, leaving 14 bases between. Germline-derived CDR1 and CDR2 are MDHEN and SYDVKM. CDR3 length: 14 amino acids. This record comes from a study of blood T cell repertoires in COVID-19. Study-wide background: COVID-19 samples collected from the United States, Italy and Spain covered acute and convalescent phases. PBMCs, B-cell-depleted T cells, or T cells provided the cDNA or gDNA that made up the material.

This sequence joins TRBV28 and TRBJ2-1; a weak D match, TRBD1 (5 bases). The sequence was obtained from a human donor with acute or convalescent COVID-19. The donor label of this sample is uncertain. The sequencing sample was made of peripheral blood. The chain's CDR3 is CASKSQGSYNEQFF. The DNA of the CDR3 is TGTGCCAGCAAGTCGCAGGGTTCTTACAATGAGCAGTTCTTC.